This T cell receptor beta chain was observed in a study of shared clonotypes between healthy human individuals. About the research overall: Every donor yielded three CD4 naive, three CD4 memory, two CD8 naive and one CD8 memory plate.

When replicate PCRs were run on sorted subsets, they used roughly 0.2 ug DNA, about 31,000 T cell genomes. TCRdb keeps only in-frame clones here, not all; method: immunoSEQ multiplex PCR. The data show some 740,000 clones, 80% to 95% seen once. This CDR3 is 20 amino acids long. Germline CDR1 is SGHTA and CDR2 is FQGTGA. Germline trimming cut 1 base from V and 1 base from J; bases unmatched to any gene: 9. Naive CD8 cells comprised CD45RO-negative, CCR7-positively selected cells, excluding terminally differentiated effector memory CD45RA+ cells. With regard to this clone: Its antigen is not identified.

Study-wide results and caveats: Donors were few, which limited the genetic and exposure-history diversity represented.

The rearrangement uses TRBV7-3 and TRBJ2-3; TRBD2 agrees at 15 bases. What was sequenced was naive CD8+ T cells sorted from blood. The clonotype comes from a man aged 30-40 years in good health. This CDR3 is CASSLIGTGLAGGRTDTQYF. DNA for the CDR3: TGTGCCAGCAGCTTAATCGGGACGGGACTAGCGGGAGGACGCACAGATACGCAGTATTTT.